The following is a TCR beta chain sequence with its context. What it binds is not known. The data derive from a study of shared clonotypes between healthy human individuals. Whole-study results and caveats: Genetic and exposure-history diversity was limited by the few donors.

Germline V gives CDR1 SGHAT, CDR2 FQNNGV. CDR3 length: 16 amino acids. Trimming cost V 4 bases and J 4 bases, with 18 bases left between them. The naive CD8 population came from CD45RO-negative cells selected for CCR7, without terminally differentiated effector memory CD45RA+ cells. The authors distributed each subset's genomic DNA evenly over several immunoSEQ plates. Each PCR replicate from the sorted subsets contained around 0.2 ug DNA, which is tens of thousands of T cell genomes. Produced via immunoSEQ multiplex PCR; TCRdb's table is partial and in-frame only. The table has about 2.1 million clones, just under 95% seen once.

The clonotype comes from a man aged 18 to 30 in good health. Some clones in this sample may be carry-over from other donors' samples. The chain uses TRBV11-2 and TRBJ2-3, with D perhaps TRBD1 (6 bases). The sequenced material came from naive CD8+ T cells from PBMCs. The CDR3 nucleotides are TGTGCCAGCAGCTCTTTTTCAGGGGTTGGTGCAGATACGCAGTATTTT. Its translation: CASSSFSGVGADTQYF. The whole variable domain, filled in from reference TRBV11-2 and TRBJ2-3, reads EAGVAQSPRYKIIEKRQSVAFWCNPISGHATLYWYQQILGQGPKLLIQFQNNGVVDDSQLPKDRFSAERLKGVDSTLKIQPAKLEDSAVYLCASSSFSGVGADTQYFGPGTRLTVL.